These 28 T cell receptor beta chains share one sample of origin, sequenced in a study of tumor-infiltrating lymphocytes in primary liver carcinoma. Both blood RNA, taken from unsorted whole blood, and germline DNA were extracted. TCR beta cDNA was made from approximately 540 ng total RNA with a constant-region primer. Library construction for TCR beta comprised three nested multiplex PCR rounds performed with slightly modified ARM-PCR. The opening two PCR rounds, approximately 10 cycles each, paired TRBV1-TRBV30 forward primers with a C-beta reverse primer. A single record per CDR3 protein comes from TCRdb applying MiXCR to the multiplex PCR reads. This table holds about 310,000 distinct CDR3 sequences, 50% to 60% found once. Sequenced sample: peripheral blood. The receptors stem from a woman younger than 45 with primary liver carcinoma and hepatitis B virus infection.

The chain joins TRBV12-3 or TRBV12-4 to TRBJ2-5; TRBD2 is a possible D gene (6 bases). The V gene lost 10 bases and the J gene lost 14 bases, with 32 bases spanning the gap. This CDR3 contains 15 residues. CDR3 sequence reads: CAISAYPGSEETLYF. CDR3 bases: TGTGCCATCAGCGCCTACCCCGGGAGCGAAGAGACCCTCTACTTC.

Comments on this clonotype: This sequence may be a read error, since a much larger clone differs from it by one base. The chain recombines TRBV4-1 with TRBJ2-4; D unresolved. The germline gives CDR1 MGHRA, CDR2 YSYEKL. CDR3 length: 15 residues. In nucleotides, the CDR3 is TGCGGCAGCAGCCATTCAGGTTCTGCCAAAAACATTCAGTACTTC. Translated: CGSSHSGSAKNIQYF.

This clonotype was counted at least ten times. The V and J genes are TRBV4-2 and TRBJ1-2; the D is unclear. Trimming removed 0 bases from V and 2 bases from J, with 13 bases in between. Germline CDR1 LGHNA, CDR2 YNFKEQ. This CDR3 contains 16 residues. The chain's CDR3 is CASSQDLARYNYGYTF. In nucleotides, the CDR3 is TGTGCCAGCAGCCAAGATTTGGCTAGGTACAACTATGGCTACACCTTC.

Turning to this clonotype: A much larger clone is a single base away; this may be a read error. The chain couples TRBV7-8 to TRBJ2-5; weak D call: TRBD1 (6 bases). The CDR3 is made up of 15 amino acids. The V and J ends lost 2 bases and 2 bases respectively, with 12 bases between them. In germline, CDR1 is SGHVS, CDR2 FQNEAQ. CDR3 amino acids: CASSLSVDRQETQYF. CDR3 coding DNA: TGTGCCAGCAGCTTATCCGTGGACAGACAAGAGACCCAGTACTTC.

In regard to this clonotype: Without the conserved terminal phenylalanine or tryptophan, this CDR3 likely stems from a read error. The DNA for the CDR3 is TGTGCCAGCAGTTTACCTTCAGGCGCCTACATTCAGTACCTC. It is translated as CASSLPSGAYIQYL. V gene TRBV28 combines with J gene TRBJ2-4; D ambiguous. CDR3 length: 14 amino acids. The germline gives CDR1 MDHEN, CDR2 SYDVKM. V gave up 2 bases and J gave up 8 bases, with 13 bases separating them.

The V and J genes are TRBV30 and TRBJ2-3, with D possibly matching TRBD2 (5 bases). V was pared by 0 bases and J by 4 bases, with 8 bases between. Germline V gene sequence: CDR1 GTSNPN, CDR2 SVGIG (reference sequence). CDR3 length equals 13 residues. CDR3 region: CAWSVRTSDTQYF. As DNA, the CDR3 is TGTGCCTGGAGTGTACGGACTTCAGATACGCAGTATTTT.

Comments on this clonotype: An end of the junction differs from the germline gene, which may be a read error. This chain links TRBV12-3 or TRBV12-4 with TRBJ1-5, with a weak D call TRBD1 (6 bases). The CDR3 has 15 residues. CDR3 region: CASSYGGGSDQPQHF. For the CDR3, the DNA is TGTGCCAGCAGTTACGGAGGGGGTAGCGATCAGCCCCAGCATTTT.

CDR3 sequence reads: CASSLDAGGSNTEAFF. CDR3 in DNA: TGTGCCAGCAGCCTGGACGCGGGGGGATCGAACACTGAAGCTTTCTTT. The chain uses TRBV7-8 and TRBJ1-1; perhaps TRBD1 as D (5 bases). The CDR3 runs to 16 residues. Germline V gene sequence: CDR1 SGHVS, CDR2 FQNEAQ. Trimming left V 5 bases short and J 1 base short, with 17 bases between. The full variable domain, its missing parts supplied by reference TRBV7-8 and TRBJ1-1, is GAGVSQSPRYKVAKRGQDVALRCDPISGHVSLFWYQQALGQGPEFLTYFQNEAQLDKSGLPSDRFFAERPEGSVSTLKIQRTQQEDSAVYLCASSLDAGGSNTEAFFGQGTRLTVV.

Concerning this clonotype itself: This is likely a read error, given that the CDR3 carries no conserved phenylalanine or tryptophan at its end. V gene TRBV5-6 combines with J gene TRBJ1-5; D remains ambiguous. CDR1 and CDR2 from the germline V gene are SGHDT and YYEEEE. Trimming left V 4 bases short and J 8 bases short, with 13 bases between. This CDR3 has 13 residues. The chain's CDR3 is CASSQLGGKPQHS. CDR3 sequence (DNA): TGTGCCAGCAGCCAACTAGGAGGCAAGCCCCAGCATTCT.

This clonotype was seen only once. One end of the junction is discordant with germline, which a read error may explain. This CDR3 reads CASSFLNSNLPQHF. The CDR3, as DNA: TGTGCCAGCAGCTTCCTTAATAGCAATCTGCCCCAGCATTTT. J is TRBJ1-5 and V is TRBV12-3 or TRBV12-4; the D is unclear. The CDR3 loop spans 14 amino acids.

V gene TRBV7-9 combines with J gene TRBJ2-2; D is uncertain. The germline V gene encodes CDR1 SEHNR and CDR2 FQNEAQ (reference sequence). Trimming stripped 6 bases from V and 5 bases from J, with 4 bases between. The CDR3 is 11 amino acids. This chain's CDR3 is CASRKTGELFF. CDR3 nucleotide sequence: TGTGCCAGCAGAAAGACCGGGGAGCTGTTTTTT. The full variable domain, its missing parts supplied by reference TRBV7-9 and TRBJ2-2, is DTGVSQNPRHKITKRGQNVTFRCDPISEHNRLYWYRQTLGQGPEFLTYFQNEAQLEKSRLLSDRFSAERPKGSFSTLEIQRTEQGDSAMYLCASRKTGELFFGEGSRLTVL.

As for this clonotype: This may be a read error, as it is one base from a much larger clone. For the CDR3, the DNA is TGTGCCAGCAGATTTCCGAACCCTACCGATGGCTACACCTTC. This sequence encodes CASRFPNPTDGYTF. V gene TRBV5-5 combines with J gene TRBJ1-2; D is uncertain. The germline V and J ends were trimmed by 5 bases and 6 bases, with 17 bases remaining between them. Germline CDR1 is SGHKS and CDR2 is YYEKEE (reference sequence). The CDR3 runs 14 residues.

Turning to this clonotype: A much larger clone is a single base away; this may be a read error. V usage is TRBV6-5 and J usage is TRBJ1-5, with D perhaps matching TRBD1 (5 bases). CDR3 length equals 17 residues. Germline-derived CDR1 and CDR2 are MNHEY and SVGAGI. CDR3 region: CAGSSVGTDLLSQPQHF. CDR3 DNA sequence: TGTGCCGGCAGTTCCGTAGGGACTGATCTTTTATCGCAGCCCCAGCATTTT.

Remarks on this clonotype: This sequence may be a read error, since a much larger clone differs from it by one base. The chain recombines TRBV12-5 with TRBJ2-1, with TRBD2 identical over 8 bases. The CDR3 is made up of 15 amino acids. Germline lookup yields CDR1 LGHNT and CDR2 FRNRAP. V lost 1 base, J lost 7 bases, and 6 bases stayed unmatched. This CDR3 is CASGLGLAMGNEQFF. The DNA of the CDR3 is TGTGCTAGTGGTTTGGGACTAGCGATGGGGAATGAGCAGTTCTTC.

Note on this clonotype: A much bigger clone sits one base away, suggesting this may be a read error. The J gene is TRBJ2-2, the V gene TRBV28; D uncertain. Germline-derived CDR1 and CDR2 are MDHEN and SYDVKM. The length of the CDR3 is 12 residues. Trimming took 3 bases from V and 5 from J, leaving 4 bases between them. The CDR3 region has the DNA TGTGCCAGCAGTTTCAGGACCGGGGAGCTGTTTTTT. Its protein product is CASSFRTGELFF.

Of note for this clonotype: Sequence at one end of the junction differs from germline and may be a read error. This sequence joins TRBV10-3 and TRBJ1-5; 7 nucleotides align to TRBD1. Germline lookup yields CDR1 ENHRY and CDR2 SYGVKD. This CDR3 region has 16 residues. The CDR3 nucleotides are TGTGCCATCAGTGAGTCGAAGGGACAGCTCAATCTGCCCCAGCATTTT. This translates into CAISESKGQLNLPQHF.

The count of this clonotype is one. With a much larger clone just one base away, this may be a read error. The chain joins TRBV6-2 or TRBV6-3 to TRBJ2-5; D call uncertain. The CDR3 is 16 amino acids. The ends were cut back, 5 bases at V and 3 bases at J, with 19 bases in the middle. Germline lookup yields CDR1 MNHEY and CDR2 SVGEGT. CDR3 nucleotides: TGTGCCAGCAGTGCTCGGGCCACCGCTTGGGAAGAGACCCAGTACTTC. This translates into CASSARATAWEETQYF.

This sequence joins TRBV6-6 and TRBJ2-3; 11 bases are shared with TRBD1. This CDR3 contains 15 residues. Germline CDR1 and CDR2: MNHNY and SVGAGI (reference sequence). J lost 4 bases, V lost 10 bases, and 10 bases had no gene match. The CDR3 protein is CAISPPGQGADTQYF. Here the CDR3 DNA reads TGTGCCATCAGCCCACCGGGACAGGGGGCAGATACGCAGTATTTT.

Only a few counts were recorded for this clonotype. The CDR3 reads CASSPYTAYEQYF. The CDR3 nucleotides read TGTGCCAGCAGCCCCTATACCGCCTACGAGCAGTACTTC. The chain is built from TRBV7-8 and TRBJ2-7, with D uncertain. The CDR3 runs 13 residues. CDR1 is SGHVS, CDR2 FQNEAQ, per germline. Trimming removed 5 bases from V and 2 bases from J, with 10 bases in between.

This clonotype has a count of ten or more. The chain combines TRBV4-1 with TRBJ2-5; D possibly corresponds to TRBD2 (6 bases). The V gene lost 4 bases and the J gene lost 11 bases, with 17 bases spanning the gap. In germline, CDR1 is MGHRA, CDR2 YSYEKL. This CDR3 is built from 13 residues. The CDR3 reads CASSRDRDSFQYF. DNA of the CDR3: TGCGCCAGCAGCCGAGACCGGGACTCCTTTCAGTACTTC.

Concerning this clonotype itself: Compared with germline, one end of the junction differs, possibly owing to a read error. The chain couples TRBV11-2 to TRBJ2-2; the D gene is possibly TRBD1 (6 bases). Germline-derived CDR1 and CDR2 are SGHAT and FQNNGV. This CDR3 region has 16 residues. The CDR3, as DNA: TGTGCCAGCAGCTTGAAGGGACAAGCGAGCACCGGGGAGCTGTTATTT. Amino acids: CASSLKGQASTGELLF.

The CDR3 reads CASSWGGTYVPGGTGELFF. CDR3 in DNA: TGTGCCAGCAGCTGGGGGGGGACATACGTCCCGGGGGGCACCGGGGAGCTGTTTTTT. The chain recombines TRBV12-3 or TRBV12-4 with TRBJ2-2; a weak D match, TRBD2 (7 bases). The CDR3 has 19 residues. V was shortened by 6 bases and J by 4 bases, with 27 bases between the two germline ends.

Turning to this clonotype: Since a much larger clone is just one base distant, this may be a read error. The chain recombines TRBV12-3 or TRBV12-4 with TRBJ1-2, with D perhaps TRBD1 (6 bases). The CDR3 totals 12 residues. The ends were cut back, 8 bases at V and 11 bases at J, with 18 bases in the middle. This CDR3 is CASGSGHSRYTF. The CDR3 bases are TGTGCCAGCGGTTCGGGACACTCAAGGTACACCTTC.

The chain combines TRBV5-6 with TRBJ2-1; D perhaps matches TRBD1 (6 bases). The V gene lost 4 bases and the J gene lost 7 bases, with 21 bases spanning the gap. Germline V gene sequence: CDR1 SGHDT, CDR2 YYEEEE. The CDR3 contains 16 residues. The CDR3 DNA reads TGTGCCAGCAGCCTACCGACTATGGATGACAGGAATGAGCAGTTCTTC. This sequence encodes CASSLPTMDDRNEQFF.

As for this clonotype: This CDR3 fails to terminate in the conserved phenylalanine or tryptophan, so it likely reflects a read error. The V and J genes are TRBV6-5 and TRBJ2-6; D is perhaps TRBD2 (5 bases). V was shortened by 6 bases and J by 0 bases, with 21 bases between the two germline ends. The CDR3 has 19 amino acids. CDR1 is MNHEY and CDR2 is SVGAGI in the germline V gene. CDR3 sequence: CASSLIHRGYHSGANVLTS. CDR3 bases: TGTGCCAGCAGCCTCATTCACCGGGGTTACCACTCTGGGGCCAACGTCCTGACTTCC.

In this sample, this clonotype turned up a few times. The chain carries TRBV7-9 and TRBJ2-3; perhaps TRBD1 as D (6 bases). The CDR3 is 15 amino acids. Germline CDR1 reads SEHNR; CDR2 reads FQNEAQ (reference sequence). Trimming removed 5 bases from V and 2 bases from J, with 14 bases in between. CDR3 in amino acids: CASSIRTATTDTQYF. CDR3 in DNA: TGTGCCAGCAGCATCCGGACAGCTACCACAGATACGCAGTATTTT.

Regarding this clonotype: The junction departs from germline at one end; a sequencing error may be responsible. The genes are TRBV14 and TRBJ2-1, with a tentative D call TRBD1 (5 bases). CDR1 is SGHDN, CDR2 FVKESK, per germline. The CDR3 runs 15 residues. The CDR3 DNA reads as TGTGCCAGCAGCCCCGGATCTCCTGGGGCCAATGAGCTGTTCTTC. It yields the protein CASSPGSPGANELFF.

The chain employs TRBV6-5 and TRBJ2-1, with 12 bases that match TRBD2. The CDR3 consists of 17 residues. J was trimmed by 6 bases and V by 4 bases; bases with no gene match: 10. From germline, CDR1 is MNHEY and CDR2 SVGAGI. The CDR3 DNA is TGTGCCAGCAGTTCACCATCGACTAGCGGGAGTGTCAATGAGCAGTTCTTC. Amino acids: CASSSPSTSGSVNEQFF.